The entry that follows covers one T cell receptor (beta chain) sequence. Its antigen is undetermined. Authors of the study amplified TCR beta CDR3 regions from RNA transcripts. First-round RT-PCR of the TCR CDR3 relied on the HTBI primer set. Using its own MiXCR run on the multiplex PCR reads, TCRdb lists one record per CDR3 protein. Among 350,000 or so distinct CDR3 sequences listed, roughly 20% were seen once. These data are taken from a study of T cells in Graves' hyperthyroidism and ophthalmopathy. Study observations and caveats: The model's output predicted ophthalmopathy at a median of about 6.5 months prior to onset.

The CDR3 is made up of 15 amino acids. Per germline, CDR1 MNHNS and CDR2 SASEGT. Trimming pared 3 bases from V and 0 bases from J, leaving 12 bases between. The receptor was isolated from a woman between 35 and 50 years old with Graves' ophthalmopathy. The rearrangement links TRBV6-1 to TRBJ2-7, with D perhaps TRBD1 (5 bases). Sequenced material: blood. CDR3 sequence (DNA): TGTGCCAGCAGTGATTACAGGCCGAGCTCCTACGAGCAGTACTTC. Amino acids: CASSDYRPSSYEQYF.